These T cell receptor beta chains were read from a single sample in a study of CD8 T cells in ankylosing spondylitis. TCRdb fed the 5' RACE reads into MiXCR, producing one record per CDR3 protein. The top ten hold about an eighth of the sample, which has just over 350,000 distinct CDR3 sequences, 20% to 25% seen once. The sample was blood, either unsorted or a sorted T cell fraction (not recorded which). These receptors all come from a male donor with ankylosing spondylitis or in good health (not recorded which). The CDR3 runs from the conserved cysteine through the conserved F or W. The order of the fields is D gene, V gene, clone size, J gene, CDR3 length, CDR3 DNA, CDR3 protein. D genes are given only for firm matches. For some rows the clone size is stated as once, few or many, or as a class when expanded; others skip it.

D: -; V: TRBV4-2; size: many; J: TRBJ2-7; length: 15; DNA: TGTGCCAGCAGCCAAGATGTAGGGCCCCCCTACGAGCAGTACTTC; CDR3: CASSQDVGPPYEQYF
D: -; V: TRBV20-1; size: few; J: TRBJ2-4; length: 15; DNA: TGCAGTGCTAGAGTCGGAGGGAGAGCCAAAAACATTCAGTACTTC; CDR3: CSARVGGRAKNIQYF
D: -; V: TRBV12-3/TRBV12-4; size: few; J: TRBJ1-2; length: 15; DNA: TGTGCCAGCAGTTCCGCCCCCGGGGGCGGCTATGGCTACACCTTC; CDR3: CASSSAPGGGYGYTF
D: -; V: TRBV20-1; size: few; J: TRBJ2-1; length: 14; DNA: TGCAGTGCTAGAGACCTCGACCCATACAATGAGCAGTTCTTC; CDR3: CSARDLDPYNEQFF
D: TRBD1; V: TRBV12-3/TRBV12-4; size: -; J: TRBJ1-5; length: 16; DNA: TGTGCCAGCAGTTTAACACCGGGACAGGGTAATCAGCCCCAGCATTTT; CDR3: CASSLTPGQGNQPQHF
D: -; V: TRBV11-2; size: -; J: TRBJ2-3; length: 15; DNA: TGTGCCAGCAGCTTAAGGAGGGGCGGCCCAGATACGCAGTATTTT; CDR3: CASSLRRGGPDTQYF
D: TRBD1; V: TRBV4-2; size: -; J: TRBJ2-7; length: 14; DNA: TGTGCCAGCAGCCGAGGGACAGGGCGATACGAGCAGTACTTC; CDR3: CASSRGTGRYEQYF
D: TRBD1; V: TRBV29-1; size: few; J: TRBJ2-1; length: 17; DNA: TGCAGCGTGAAAGGACAGGAGAACAGACTTGGAGACAATGAGCAGTTCTTC; CDR3: CSVKGQENRLGDNEQFF
D: -; V: TRBV11-2; size: -; J: TRBJ2-1; length: 17; DNA: TGTGCCAGCAGCACCCCCCTCGGGCAGGACTCCTACAATGAGCAGTTCTTC; CDR3: CASSTPLGQDSYNEQFF
D: -; V: TRBV21-1; size: medium-sized; J: TRBJ2-5; length: 17; DNA: TGTGCCAGCAGCAAGGCGACAACGGGTCACTCAGGGGAGACCCAGTACTTC; CDR3: CASSKATTGHSGETQYF
D: -; V: TRBV20-1; size: many; J: TRBJ2-1; length: 15; DNA: TGCAGTGCTAGAGATGCGGAGGACTACCGGCATGAGCAGTTCTTC; CDR3: CSARDAEDYRHEQFF
D: TRBD1; V: TRBV6-1; size: few; J: TRBJ1-1; length: 13; DNA: TGTGCCAGCACCCCCGGGACAGGGACTGAAGCTTTCTTT; CDR3: CASTPGTGTEAFF
D: TRBD2; V: TRBV12-3/TRBV12-4; size: few; J: TRBJ2-1; length: 15; DNA: TGTGCCAGCAGTTTTCTAGCGGGTTTCATCGGGGAGCAGTTCTTC; CDR3: CASSFLAGFIGEQFF
D: -; V: TRBV7-2; size: -; J: TRBJ2-1; length: 17; DNA: TGTGCCAGCAGCTTAGGTATGGAGGGACCCTCCTACAATGAGCAGTTCTTC; CDR3: CASSLGMEGPSYNEQFF
D: TRBD1; V: TRBV14; size: -; J: TRBJ2-5; length: 16; DNA: TGTGCCAGCAGCCAAGGAGTCACAGGGGATAAAGAGACCCAGTACTTC; CDR3: CASSQGVTGDKETQYF
D: -; V: TRBV12-3/TRBV12-4; size: many; J: TRBJ2-2; length: 15; DNA: TGTGCCAGCTTAAGAGGTGTTGAGGGAACCGGGGAGCTGTTTTTT; CDR3: CASLRGVEGTGELFF
D: -; V: TRBV25-1; size: -; J: TRBJ2-6; length: 17; DNA: TGTGCCAGCAGTGAATCGAAGGGCGGACCTGGGGCCAACGTCCTGACTTTC; CDR3: CASSESKGGPGANVLTF
D: -; V: TRBV28; size: -; J: TRBJ2-1; length: 14; DNA: TGTGCCAGCAGCCGCAGGGTTATTTATGTTGAGCAGTTCTTC; CDR3: CASSRRVIYVEQFF
D: -; V: TRBV4-1; size: few; J: TRBJ2-7; length: 16; DNA: TGCGCCAGCAGCCAAGGCGGGCGGCTGAGCTCCTACGAGCAGTACTTC; CDR3: CASSQGGRLSSYEQYF
D: -; V: TRBV12-3/TRBV12-4; size: few; J: TRBJ2-7; length: 15; DNA: TGTGCCAGCAGTTTAGTCGGAGTGTCAGCCTACGAGCAGTACTTC; CDR3: CASSLVGVSAYEQYF
D: -; V: TRBV10-3; size: -; J: TRBJ2-3; length: 16; DNA: TGTGCCATCAGTGAGGCCCTAGCCGATCGCACAGATACGCAGTATTTT; CDR3: CAISEALADRTDTQYF
D: TRBD2; V: TRBV9; size: few; J: TRBJ2-5; length: 16; DNA: TGTGCCAGCAGCGTAGGGACCTTGGAGCGGGGAGAGACCCAGTACTTC; CDR3: CASSVGTLERGETQYF
D: TRBD2; V: TRBV29-1; size: -; J: TRBJ2-7; length: 13; DNA: TGCAGCGTTGGAACTAGCGAGTCCTACGAGCAGTACTTC; CDR3: CSVGTSESYEQYF
D: TRBD1; V: TRBV6-5; size: few; J: TRBJ2-5; length: 14; DNA: TGTGCCAGCAGCTATACAGGGGGCCAAGAGACCCAGTACTTC; CDR3: CASSYTGGQETQYF
D: TRBD1; V: TRBV30; size: -; J: TRBJ2-1; length: 11; DNA: TGTGCCTGGAGTGAGGGGACAGCTCAGTTCTTC; CDR3: CAWSEGTAQFF
D: TRBD2; V: TRBV7-8; size: few; J: TRBJ2-1; length: 14; DNA: TGTGCCAGCAGCCTTTTTGGGGGGGACAATGAGCAGTTCTTC; CDR3: CASSLFGGDNEQFF
D: -; V: TRBV7-9; size: -; J: TRBJ1-2; length: 13; DNA: TGTGCCAGCAGCTTGATCGGGGGCCATGGCTACACCTTC; CDR3: CASSLIGGHGYTF
D: -; V: TRBV6-5; size: -; J: TRBJ2-3; length: 13; DNA: TGTGCCAGCAGTCCCTCGCGGGCAGATACGCAGTATTTT; CDR3: CASSPSRADTQYF
D: -; V: TRBV6-2/TRBV6-3; size: -; J: TRBJ2-7; length: 16; DNA: TGTGCCAGCAGTTACTCGCGTACCGGTATTGTCGAGGAGCAGTACTTC; CDR3: CASSYSRTGIVEEQYF
D: -; V: TRBV5-1; size: -; J: TRBJ2-7; length: 18; DNA: TGCGCCAGCAGCTTGGCCCTCGGGGGCGACTCGAGCTCCTACGAGCAGTACTTC; CDR3: CASSLALGGDSSSYEQYF
D: -; V: TRBV12-3/TRBV12-4; size: many; J: TRBJ2-5; length: 14; DNA: TGTGCCAGCAGTCTCGGGGGCGGTCCAGAGACCCAGTACTTC; CDR3: CASSLGGGPETQYF
D: TRBD2; V: TRBV7-9; size: -; J: TRBJ2-3; length: 12; DNA: TGTGCCAGCCTACAGCGCGGGGGGACAAAGTATTTT; CDR3: CASLQRGGTKYF
D: -; V: TRBV6-5; size: few; J: TRBJ1-5; length: 15; DNA: TGTGCCAGCAGTTCGACAGCATATAGCAATCAGCCCCAGCATTTT; CDR3: CASSSTAYSNQPQHF
D: -; V: TRBV29-1; size: -; J: TRBJ1-2; length: 11; DNA: TGCAGCGTTGCAGGGGATGATGGCTACACCTTC; CDR3: CSVAGDDGYTF
D: -; V: TRBV9; size: few; J: TRBJ2-3; length: 16; DNA: TGTGCCAGCAGCGTAGGGATTGGAGACCGCACAGATACGCAGTATTTT; CDR3: CASSVGIGDRTDTQYF
D: -; V: TRBV29-1; size: few; J: TRBJ2-3; length: 14; DNA: TGCAGCGTTGATGGGGTTGGAGGCACAGATACGCAGTATTTT; CDR3: CSVDGVGGTDTQYF
D: -; V: TRBV19; size: -; J: TRBJ2-1; length: 14; DNA: TGTGCCAGTAGTCACCAGGGGACCTACAATGAGCAGTTCTTC; CDR3: CASSHQGTYNEQFF
D: TRBD1; V: TRBV5-4; size: once; J: TRBJ2-2; length: 15; DNA: TGTGCCAGCAGGGAGGGACAGGCGAACACCGGGGAGCTGTTTTTT; CDR3: CASREGQANTGELFF
D: -; V: TRBV12-3/TRBV12-4; size: few; J: TRBJ2-1; length: 15; DNA: TGTGCCAGCAGTTTAAAGGGCCCAACCCACAATGAGCAGTTCTTC; CDR3: CASSLKGPTHNEQFF
D: -; V: TRBV25-1; size: few; J: TRBJ2-7; length: 14; DNA: TGTGCCAGCAGTGACTCGGACGGATCCTACGAGCAGTACTTC; CDR3: CASSDSDGSYEQYF
D: -; V: TRBV10-3; size: -; J: TRBJ2-7; length: 14; DNA: TGTGCCATCAGTGAGTCTAGGACCTCCTACGAGCAGTACTTC; CDR3: CAISESRTSYEQYF
D: TRBD1; V: TRBV13; size: few; J: TRBJ2-3; length: 15; DNA: TGTGCCAGCAGCTTAAGACAGGGGATCTCAGATACGCAGTATTTT; CDR3: CASSLRQGISDTQYF
D: -; V: TRBV12-3/TRBV12-4; size: -; J: TRBJ1-2; length: 13; DNA: TGTGCCAGCAGTTTAGGTGGGGGGGTTGGCTACACCTTC; CDR3: CASSLGGGVGYTF
D: TRBD2; V: TRBV5-4; size: -; J: TRBJ2-2; length: 19; DNA: TGTGCCAGCAGCTACGGGACTAGCGGGACAGTGGGGAACACCGGGGAGCTGTTTTTT; CDR3: CASSYGTSGTVGNTGELFF
D: TRBD2; V: TRBV9; size: -; J: TRBJ2-2; length: 14; DNA: TGTGCCAGCCAGGGCGGGGGGGACCCCGGGGAGCTGTTTTTT; CDR3: CASQGGGDPGELFF
D: -; V: TRBV10-2; size: -; J: TRBJ2-1; length: 12; DNA: TGCGCCAGCAGTGATTTGCGGGATGAGCAGTTCTTC; CDR3: CASSDLRDEQFF
D: TRBD1; V: TRBV6-1; size: -; J: TRBJ1-6; length: 14; DNA: TGTGCCAGCAGCCCGACAGGGGAGTTTGCACCCCTCCACTTT; CDR3: CASSPTGEFAPLHF
D: TRBD1; V: TRBV29-1; size: few; J: TRBJ1-1; length: 12; DNA: TGCACCGCGGACAGGGGGCATGGTGAAGCTTTCTTT; CDR3: CTADRGHGEAFF
D: -; V: TRBV3-1; size: few; J: TRBJ2-5; length: 15; DNA: TGTGCCAGCAGCCAAGTTGCGCTATATCAAGAGACCCAGTACTTC; CDR3: CASSQVALYQETQYF
D: -; V: TRBV3-1; size: -; J: TRBJ2-5; length: 16; DNA: TGTGCCAGCAGCCAGCCCATCACTGAGTACCAAGAGACCCAGTACTTC; CDR3: CASSQPITEYQETQYF
D: -; V: TRBV27; size: -; J: TRBJ2-5; length: 14; DNA: TGTGCCAGCAGTTTATTAAGGTCCGGAGAGACCCAGTACTTC; CDR3: CASSLLRSGETQYF
D: -; V: TRBV20-1; size: few; J: TRBJ2-3; length: 17; DNA: TGCAGTGCTAGACCCGACAGGTCCTGGGGGGCCGCAGATACGCAGTATTTT; CDR3: CSARPDRSWGAADTQYF
D: TRBD2; V: TRBV4-1; size: -; J: TRBJ2-3; length: 14; DNA: TGCGCCAGCAGCCAGTTGCGGGGGTCAGATACGCAGTATTTT; CDR3: CASSQLRGSDTQYF
D: -; V: TRBV15; size: -; J: TRBJ2-7; length: 14; DNA: TGTGCCACCAGCAGAGATCTGGGAGGCGGCGAGCAGTACTTC; CDR3: CATSRDLGGGEQYF
D: -; V: TRBV5-6; size: -; J: TRBJ2-1; length: 13; DNA: TGTGCCAGCAGCTTCGGGGCAAGGGATGAGCAGTTCTTC; CDR3: CASSFGARDEQFF
D: -; V: TRBV20-1; size: -; J: TRBJ2-3; length: 14; DNA: TGCAGTGCTAGTGGGGCGGGGACAACAGATACGCAGTATTTT; CDR3: CSASGAGTTDTQYF
D: -; V: TRBV4-1; size: -; J: TRBJ2-3; length: 17; DNA: TGCGCCAGCAGCCAAGAAGGGGGATCCCTCGGCACAGATACGCAGTATTTT; CDR3: CASSQEGGSLGTDTQYF
D: TRBD2; V: TRBV9; size: -; J: TRBJ2-3; length: 13; DNA: TGTGCCAGCAATGGCGGGGGGGCGGGAACGCAGTATTTT; CDR3: CASNGGGAGTQYF
D: -; V: TRBV12-3/TRBV12-4; size: -; J: TRBJ2-1; length: 19; DNA: TGTGCCATCAGTTCGGTCTCCGGGGCCGGGGGAGACCTCCGCAATGAGCAGTTCTTC; CDR3: CAISSVSGAGGDLRNEQFF
D: TRBD1; V: TRBV7-9; size: few; J: TRBJ2-7; length: 14; DNA: TGTGCCAGCAGCTTGACCGACAGGGACTACGAGCAGTACTTC; CDR3: CASSLTDRDYEQYF